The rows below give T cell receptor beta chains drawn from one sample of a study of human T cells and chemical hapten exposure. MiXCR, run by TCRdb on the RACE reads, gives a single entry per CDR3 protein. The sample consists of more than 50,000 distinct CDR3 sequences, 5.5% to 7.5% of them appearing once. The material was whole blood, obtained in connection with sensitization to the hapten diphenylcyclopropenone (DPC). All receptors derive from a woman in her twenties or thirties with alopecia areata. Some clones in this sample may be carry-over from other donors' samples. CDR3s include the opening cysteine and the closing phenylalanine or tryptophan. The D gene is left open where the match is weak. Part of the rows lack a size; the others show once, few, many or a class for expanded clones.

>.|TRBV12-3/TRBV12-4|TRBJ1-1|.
TGTGCCAGCAGTTCAACGGGGGGAGGCGCTTTCTTT
CASSSTGGGAFF
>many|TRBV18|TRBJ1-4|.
TGTGCCAGCTCACCTCCGGGCAGGGGAGGGACGAAAAATGAAAAACTGTTTTTT
CASSPPGRGGTKNEKLFF
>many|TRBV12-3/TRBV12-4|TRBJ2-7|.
TGTGCCAGCAGTCGCGGGGACCTCTACGAGCAGTACTTC
CASSRGDLYEQYF
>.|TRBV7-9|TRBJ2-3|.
TGTGCCAGCAGCTTAATCCACACAGATACGCAGTATTTT
CASSLIHTDTQYF
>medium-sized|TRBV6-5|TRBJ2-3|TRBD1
TGTGCCAGCAGTTCGGGGACAGGGGGGGCAGATACGCAGTATTTT
CASSSGTGGADTQYF
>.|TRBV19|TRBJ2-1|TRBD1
TGTGCCAGTAGTATTATTAGGACAGGGCCCAGTGAGCAGTTCTTC
CASSIIRTGPSEQFF
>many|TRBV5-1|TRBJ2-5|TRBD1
TGCGCCAGCAGCCCCGGGACAGGGGGTCAAGAGACCCAGTACTTC
CASSPGTGGQETQYF
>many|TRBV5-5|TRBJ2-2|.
TGTGCCAGCAGCTCCTCCGGCCGGGGATCCACCGGGGAGCTGTTTTTT
CASSSSGRGSTGELFF
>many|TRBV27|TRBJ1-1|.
TGTGCCAGCAGTATGAATTACGGTATTGAAGCTTTCTTT
CASSMNYGIEAFF
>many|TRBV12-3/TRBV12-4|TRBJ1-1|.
TGTGCCAGCAGTCCAGACCCGGACACTGAAGCTTTCTTT
CASSPDPDTEAFF
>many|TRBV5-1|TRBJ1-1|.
TGCGCCAGCAGCGGTACCCCGGGACCCCCTGCGAACACTGAAGCTTTCTTT
CASSGTPGPPANTEAFF
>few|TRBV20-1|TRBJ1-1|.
TGCAGTGCTAGACAGGGGAACACTGAAGCTTTCTTT
CSARQGNTEAFF
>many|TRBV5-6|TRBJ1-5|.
TGTGCCAGCAGCTTGGCAGGGTATAGCAATCAGCCCCAGCATTTT
CASSLAGYSNQPQHF
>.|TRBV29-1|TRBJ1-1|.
TGCAGCGTTCCCCTCACCACTGAAGCTTTCTTT
CSVPLTTEAFF
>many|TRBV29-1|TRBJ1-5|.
TGCAGCGTTGAAGAGGGACACTATTGCAATCAGCCCCAGCATTTT
CSVEEGHYCNQPQHF
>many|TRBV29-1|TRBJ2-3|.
TGCAGCGTCCCAAGAGGGGGTCAGGGCACAGATACGCAGTATTTT
CSVPRGGQGTDTQYF
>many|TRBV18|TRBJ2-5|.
TGTGCCAGCTCACCCGAGCCCACAAGGACCCAGTACTTC
CASSPEPTRTQYF
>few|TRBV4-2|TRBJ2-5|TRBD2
TGTGCCAGCAGCCAAGGGGTGGTAGCGGGGCGTGAGGAGACCCAGTACTTC
CASSQGVVAGREETQYF
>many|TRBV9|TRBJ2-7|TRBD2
TGTGCCAGCAGCGTAGCTACTAGCGGCTACGAGCAGTACTTC
CASSVATSGYEQYF
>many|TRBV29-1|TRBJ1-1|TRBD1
TGCAGCGTTGAAGTCTTAGGGGGCCGGACTGAAGCTTTCTTT
CSVEVLGGRTEAFF
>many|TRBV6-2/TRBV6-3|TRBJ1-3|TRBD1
TGTGCCAGCAGTTACACGAGGACAGGCCCTGGAAACACCATATATTTT
CASSYTRTGPGNTIYF
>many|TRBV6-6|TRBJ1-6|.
TGTGCCAGCAGTTACTCCACAGGGAGCTCCTATAATTCACCCCTCCACTTT
CASSYSTGSSYNSPLHF
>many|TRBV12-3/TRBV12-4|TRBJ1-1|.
TGTGCCAGCAGTTTTAGACAGATAAACACTGAAGCTTTCTTT
CASSFRQINTEAFF
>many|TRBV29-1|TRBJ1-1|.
TGCAGCGTGCACTCGATGGGGAGGGGCACTGAAGCTTTCTTT
CSVHSMGRGTEAFF
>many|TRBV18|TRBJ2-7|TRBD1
TGTGCCAGCTCACTTCAACAGGGGGATACCTACGAGCAGTACTTC
CASSLQQGDTYEQYF
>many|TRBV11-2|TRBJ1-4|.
TGTGCCAGCAGCTTGATGGGGGTAACTAATGAAAAACTGTTTTTT
CASSLMGVTNEKLFF
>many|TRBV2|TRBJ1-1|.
TGTGCCAGCAGCCCCACTTGGGGGGCAGGAGCTTTCTTT
CASSPTWGAGAFF
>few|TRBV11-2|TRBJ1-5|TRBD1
TGTGCCAGCAGCTTGCCCAACGACAGGGCGAATCAGCCCCAGCATTTT
CASSLPNDRANQPQHF
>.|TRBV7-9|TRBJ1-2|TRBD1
TGTGTCAGCAGCTTAGGCGGGACAGAAAACTATGGCTACACCTTC
CVSSLGGTENYGYTF
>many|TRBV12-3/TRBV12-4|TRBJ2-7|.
TGTGCCAGCAGTTTAGGGACAGTGACCTACTCCGAGCAGTACTTC
CASSLGTVTYSEQYF
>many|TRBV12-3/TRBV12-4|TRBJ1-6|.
TGTGCCTGTAACAGGGACTGGTCACCCCTCCACTTT
CACNRDWSPLHF
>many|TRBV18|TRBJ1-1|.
TGTGCCAGCTCACAGGGGGAATTCACTGAAGCTTTCTTT
CASSQGEFTEAFF
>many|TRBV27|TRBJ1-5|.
TGTGCCAGCAGTGGGACGAAACCCAATCAGCCCCAGCATTTT
CASSGTKPNQPQHF
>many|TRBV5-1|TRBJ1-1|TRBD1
TGCGCCAGCAGCTCGCAGGGGGCCAAAGGTGAAGCTTTCTTT
CASSSQGAKGEAFF
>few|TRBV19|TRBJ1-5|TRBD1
TGTGCCAGTAGTAACCGGGACAGGGCCCGGCAGCCCCAGCATTTT
CASSNRDRARQPQHF
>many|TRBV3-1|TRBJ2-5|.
TGTGCCAGCAGCTCAACGGGGACACAAGAATCCACCCAGTACTTC
CASSSTGTQESTQYF
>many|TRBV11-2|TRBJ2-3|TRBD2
TGTGCCAGCAGCTTAGGGACTAGCGGGGGCGCAGATACGCAGTATTTT
CASSLGTSGGADTQYF
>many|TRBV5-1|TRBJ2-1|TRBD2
TGCGCCAGCAGCTTGGTAGCGGGGGGGATGAATGAGCAGTTCTTC
CASSLVAGGMNEQFF
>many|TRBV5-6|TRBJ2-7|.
TGTGCCAGCAGCTTGCCACAGGTTACCTACGAGCAGTACTTC
CASSLPQVTYEQYF
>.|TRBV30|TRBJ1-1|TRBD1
TGTGCCTGGGTGGACAGGGGTGTTACTGAAGCTTTCTTT
CAWVDRGVTEAFF